Listed here are 31 T cell receptor beta chains from one sample, sequenced in a study of identical twins. In TCRdb, the 5' RACE reads were re-called with MiXCR into one record per CDR3 protein. Of roughly 540,000 distinct CDR3 sequences in the sample, 22% were seen once. This same sample was also part of a study on T cells expressing NK-cell markers.

Sequencing was carried out using CD4+ T cells sorted from blood. The receptors derive from a woman aged 18-30 years in good health.

The J gene is TRBJ1-2, the V gene TRBV7-2; D might be TRBD1 (6 bases). Germline loops: CDR1 SGHTA, CDR2 FQGNSA. This CDR3 is 15 amino acids long. V lost 6 bases and J lost 5, with 19 bases in between. The CDR3 here is CASSLRGDISYGYTF. The CDR3 DNA reads TGTGCCAGCAGTCTAAGGGGGGATATATCATATGGCTACACCTTC.

This clonotype was detected only a few times. This chain links TRBV6-5 with TRBJ2-7; D is tentatively TRBD1 or TRBD2 (5 bases each). CDR3 length: 17 amino acids. Between the trimmed V and J ends, which lost 0 bases and 3 bases, there was a span of 18 bases. Germline CDR1 reads MNHEY; CDR2 reads SVGAGI. The CDR3 sequence is CASSYSIGGTPGYEQYF. CDR3 bases: TGTGCCAGCAGTTACTCGATCGGTGGGACCCCTGGCTACGAGCAGTACTTC.

In this sample, this clonotype turned up a few times. The genes are TRBV25-1 and TRBJ2-3, with D unclear. The ends were cut back, 2 bases at V and 5 bases at J, with 5 bases in the middle. The CDR3 is made up of 12 amino acids. CDR1 is MGHDK, CDR2 SYGVNS, per germline. The CDR3 DNA reads TGTGCCAGCAGTGAAGACGGAGATACGCAGTATTTT. Encoded protein: CASSEDGDTQYF.

The V and J genes are TRBV7-2 and TRBJ2-7; D possibly corresponds to TRBD2 (6 bases). Germline loops: CDR1 SGHTA, CDR2 FQGNSA. V was clipped by 3 bases and J by 6 bases, with 12 bases between them. CDR3 length: 13 amino acids. The CDR3 DNA reads as TGTGCCAGCAGCTTTTCCCTAGCGCTCGAGCAGTACTTC. It is translated as CASSFSLALEQYF.

This clonotype was picked up a small number of times. The chain is built from TRBV7-6 and TRBJ2-3, with D perhaps matching TRBD1 (6 bases). The germline V gene has CDR1 SGHVS and CDR2 FNYEAQ. V was cut by 5 bases and J by 2 bases, with 14 bases left in between. The CDR3 length is 15 residues. CDR3 nucleotides: TGTGCCAGCAGCCCCCTAGGGGGTAACACAGATACGCAGTATTTT. Protein product: CASSPLGGNTDTQYF.

CDR3 coding DNA: TGCAGTGCCCACCGCGGGGGGTCCTCCTACGAGCAGTACTTC. It yields the protein CSAHRGGSSYEQYF. The V and J genes are TRBV20-1 and TRBJ2-7; 8 bases fit TRBD2. Germline CDR1 reads DFQATT; CDR2 reads SNEGSKA (reference sequence). The CDR3 totals 14 residues. Germline trimming cut 6 bases from V and 0 bases from J; bases unmatched to any gene: 7.

V usage is TRBV7-9 and J usage is TRBJ2-3; perhaps TRBD2 as D (7 bases). The CDR3 contains 16 residues. Per the germline V gene, CDR1 is SEHNR and CDR2 is FQNEAQ (reference sequence). V was shortened by 5 bases and J by 0 bases, with 15 bases between the two germline ends. CDR3 loop: CASSNLRGGSTDTQYF. DNA of the CDR3: TGTGCCAGCAGCAACCTTAGGGGGGGTAGCACAGATACGCAGTATTTT.

This clonotype was seen a few times. The V gene is TRBV18, the J gene TRBJ2-5; D unclear. Between the trimmed V and J ends, which lost 4 bases and 5 bases, there was a span of 5 bases. Germline CDR1 is KGHSH and CDR2 is LQKENI. The CDR3 is 11 residues long. CDR3 sequence reads: CASSQWETQYF. As DNA, the CDR3 is TGTGCCAGCTCACAGTGGGAGACCCAGTACTTC.

For this clonotype: A much larger clone is a single base away; this may be a read error. The rearrangement links TRBV5-1 to TRBJ2-3, with D possibly matching TRBD2 (6 bases). In germline, CDR1 is SGHRS, CDR2 YFSETQ. Deletions cut 4 bases from V and 0 bases from J, with 9 bases between. The CDR3 runs to 14 residues. This CDR3 is CASSSGLSTDTQYF. The CDR3 region has the DNA TGCGCCAGCAGCAGCGGACTAAGCACAGATACGCAGTATTTT.

This clonotype occurred many times. This chain connects TRBV12-3 or TRBV12-4 to TRBJ1-1, with 7 bases identical to TRBD1. The CDR3 loop spans 14 amino acids. The trim removed 6 bases at V and 2 bases at J, leaving 6 bases unmatched. CDR3: CASRVTGINTEAFF. CDR3 DNA sequence: TGTGCCAGCAGAGTGACAGGGATCAACACTGAAGCTTTCTTT.

This chain joins TRBV12-3 or TRBV12-4 and TRBJ1-1, with D possibly matching TRBD1 (6 bases). Between the trimmed V and J ends, which lost 0 bases and 5 bases, there was a span of 10 bases. The CDR3 sequence is 14 residues long. The CDR3: CASSLAGGWTEAFF. DNA of the CDR3: TGTGCCAGCAGTTTAGCAGGGGGGTGGACTGAAGCTTTCTTT.

The chain joins TRBV6-1 to TRBJ2-3; 8 bases fit TRBD2. Germline V lookup: CDR1 MNHNS, CDR2 SASEGT. The junction had 17 bases not matched to a gene; V was cut back by 7 bases and J by 11 bases. CDR3 size: 15 residues. CDR3 DNA: TGTGCCAGCACACCCATAGCGGGATCCTTGCGCATGCAGTATTTT. It codes for CASTPIAGSLRMQYF.

This clonotype was counted at least ten times. The chain combines TRBV12-3 or TRBV12-4 with TRBJ2-1; D is possibly TRBD2 (5 bases). The ends were cut back, 5 bases at V and 8 bases at J, with 13 bases in the middle. The CDR3 loop spans 13 amino acids. Here the CDR3 DNA reads TGTGCCAGCAGTCTCGGACTGAGAGATGAGCAGTTCTTC. Its protein product is CASSLGLRDEQFF.

V is TRBV10-3 and J is TRBJ2-7; perhaps TRBD1 as D (5 bases). V lost 11 bases and J 2 bases, leaving 19 bases between the germline ends. CDR3 length: 14 amino acids. Germline loops: CDR1 ENHRY, CDR2 SYGVKD. The CDR3 bases are TGTGCCGCAAAGGTCGACAGCCCTCCCTACGAGCAGTACTTC. Protein: CAAKVDSPPYEQYF.

The rearrangement joins TRBV12-3 or TRBV12-4 to TRBJ1-1, with D possibly being TRBD1 (5 bases). Deletions cut 5 bases from V and 1 base from J, with 11 bases between. The length of the CDR3 is 14 residues. CDR3 sequence: CASSAGVRNTEAFF. The CDR3 coding sequence is TGTGCCAGCAGTGCGGGGGTACGGAACACTGAAGCTTTCTTT.

This clonotype was counted between two and nine times. The chain has TRBV6-2 or TRBV6-3 and TRBJ2-1; 10 nucleotides match TRBD2. Germline V gives CDR1 MNHEY, CDR2 SVGEGT. J gave up 10 bases and V 8 bases, and 14 bases lay outside the gene matches. This CDR3 region has 15 residues. The CDR3 loop reads CASSDRPSGSGEQFF. The CDR3 DNA reads TGTGCCAGCTCCGACAGACCTAGCGGGAGTGGGGAGCAGTTCTTC.

In its sample, this clonotype was seen a few times. The V gene is TRBV4-3, the J gene TRBJ2-3; 13 bases are a match to TRBD2. The CDR3 is 20 residues long. Germline CDR1 and CDR2: LGHNA and YSLEER. J gave up 2 bases and V 4 bases, and 15 bases lay outside the gene matches. In DNA, the CDR3 is TGCGCCAGCAGCCGGAATGCCGATTGGACTAGCGGGGGACTCACAGATACGCAGTATTTT. Translating it yields CASSRNADWTSGGLTDTQYF.

This clonotype was seen a few times. The rearrangement joins TRBV7-9 to TRBJ1-1; D is unresolved. Germline-derived CDR1 and CDR2 are SEHNR and FQNEAQ (reference sequence). The CDR3 is 15 residues long. Trimming removed 0 bases at V and 4 bases at J, with 12 bases between. CDR3 protein: CASSLAGSGGTEAFF. The CDR3 nucleotides are TGTGCCAGCAGCTTAGCAGGTTCGGGCGGCACTGAAGCTTTCTTT.

The chain links TRBV25-1 to TRBJ2-7; TRBD2 is a possible D gene (6 bases). The CDR3 is 15 residues long. V shed 1 base and J shed 3 bases, with 13 bases lying between them. Looked up from germline, CDR1 is MGHDK and CDR2 is SYGVNS. CDR3 nucleotide sequence: TGTGCCAGCAGTGAATCTGGAGCGGGCCGCTACGAGCAGTACTTC. It translates to CASSESGAGRYEQYF.

This clonotype was detected only a few times. The chain carries TRBV6-1 and TRBJ1-1; D is unresolved. The V gene lost 6 bases and the J gene lost 7 bases, with 15 bases spanning the gap. This CDR3 comprises 13 residues. Germline V gene data show CDR1 as MNHNS and CDR2 as SASEGT. CDR3 region: CASSPPGWIEAFF. The CDR3 region has the DNA TGTGCCAGCAGCCCTCCAGGTTGGATTGAAGCTTTCTTT.

This sequence joins TRBV4-2 and TRBJ1-1; D is undetermined. The V gene lost 3 bases and the J gene lost 4 bases, with 12 bases spanning the gap. This CDR3 is 14 amino acids long. Germline lookup yields CDR1 LGHNA and CDR2 YNFKEQ. DNA for the CDR3: TGTGCCAGCAGCCAGGAAGTGACTGGCACTGAAGCTTTCTTT. This sequence encodes CASSQEVTGTEAFF.

This clonotype was counted a few times. The rearrangement uses TRBV6-5 and TRBJ1-2; TRBD1 matches 7 bases. Losses at the gene ends were 2 bases for V and 13 bases for J; bases not matched to a gene: 10. Germline V gene data show CDR1 as MNHEY and CDR2 as SVGAGI. The CDR3 covers 13 residues. The CDR3 DNA is TGTGCCAGCAGTTACGGCCAGGGGGGGCCCCTCACCTTC. Its translation is CASSYGQGGPLTF.

This clonotype was seen only a few times. The chain has TRBV20-1 and TRBJ2-5; 8 positions match TRBD2. V dropped 6 bases and J dropped 5; count of bases not matched to a gene: 20. The CDR3 extends over 17 amino acids. Germline V gene sequence: CDR1 DFQATT, CDR2 SNEGSKA (reference sequence). The CDR3 reads CSAHLTTGGLGVETQYF. CDR3 nucleotides: TGCAGTGCCCACCTCACCACGGGGGGGCTTGGCGTGGAGACCCAGTACTTC.

This clonotype was detected only a few times. The chain has TRBV28 and TRBJ2-1; tentative D call: TRBD2 (5 bases). The CDR3 loop spans 14 amino acids. V lost 5 bases, J lost 7 bases, and 15 bases lay in between. Germline V gene lookup returns CDR1 MDHEN and CDR2 SYDVKM. The CDR3 DNA reads as TGTGCCAGCAGTCCCAGGCGGGTGAAGAATGAGCAGTTCTTC. Amino acids: CASSPRRVKNEQFF. The whole variable domain, filled in from reference TRBV28 and TRBJ2-1, reads DVKVTQSSRYLVKRTGEKVFLECVQDMDHENMFWYRQDPGLGLRLIYFSYDVKMKEKGDIPEGYSVSREKKERFSLILESASTNQTSMYLCASSPRRVKNEQFFGPGTRLTVL.

The chain has TRBV6-1 and TRBJ2-4; 10 bases agree with TRBD1. The CDR3 runs to 16 residues. The V gene end was trimmed by 5 bases and the J gene end by 0 bases; junction bases not matched to a gene: 4. CDR1 and CDR2 from the germline V gene are MNHNS and SASEGT. CDR3: CASSRRQGAAKNIQYF. The CDR3 region has the DNA TGTGCCAGCAGTCGACGACAGGGGGCAGCCAAAAACATTCAGTACTTC.

This rearrangement joins TRBV19 to TRBJ2-7, with TRBD1 matching over 10 bases. The V gene end was trimmed by 8 bases and the J gene end by 7 bases; junction bases not matched to a gene: 8. The CDR3 sequence is 13 residues long. Germline V gene lookup returns CDR1 LNHDA and CDR2 SQIVND (reference sequence). The CDR3 is CASQDRGFREQYF. As DNA, the CDR3 is TGTGCCAGTCAGGACAGGGGGTTTCGGGAGCAGTACTTC.

This clonotype was detected a few times. The chain combines TRBV29-1 with TRBJ1-1; D is uncertain. Looked up from germline, CDR1 is SQVTM and CDR2 is ANQGSEA. The V end was cut by 7 bases, the J end by 4 bases, with 10 bases between. CDR3 length: 11 residues. CDR3 nucleotides: TGCAGCGCCGTCTCCCGCACTGAAGCTTTCTTT. It codes for CSAVSRTEAFF.

This clonotype was detected only a few times. V is TRBV9 and J is TRBJ2-7, with D maybe TRBD1 (5 bases). With 0 bases removed from V and 5 bases from J, the gap between germline ends came to 12 bases. CDR1 and CDR2 from the germline V gene are SGDLS and YYNGEE. The CDR3 loop spans 14 amino acids. This chain's CDR3 is CASSVDPQGHEQYF. The CDR3 DNA reads as TGTGCCAGCAGCGTAGATCCGCAGGGCCACGAGCAGTACTTC.

The genes are TRBV20-1 and TRBJ2-7; 8 nucleotides agree with TRBD2. The J segment lost 3 bases and the V segment lost 6 bases, leaving 10 bases of the junction unmatched. Germline-derived CDR1 and CDR2 are DFQATT and SNEGSKA (reference sequence). The CDR3 has 14 residues. This CDR3 reads CSASPGTSSYEQYF. The DNA for the CDR3 is TGCAGTGCGTCGCCCGGGACTAGTAGCTACGAGCAGTACTTC.

This clonotype was counted only a few times. This chain connects TRBV3-1 to TRBJ1-6; tentatively, D is TRBD1 (6 bases). The CDR3 is 13 residues long. Looked up from germline, CDR1 is LGHDT and CDR2 is YNNKEL (reference sequence). V was cut by 0 bases and J by 16 bases, with 13 bases left in between. CDR3 protein: CASSQDWDTQLHF. The CDR3 DNA reads TGTGCCAGCAGCCAAGACTGGGACACCCAACTCCACTTT.

V is TRBV20-1 and J is TRBJ1-1; no clear D. V lost 5 bases, J lost 1 base, and 17 bases lay in between. In germline, CDR1 is DFQATT, CDR2 SNEGSKA (reference sequence). This CDR3 is built from 15 residues. The CDR3 region has the DNA TGCAGTGCTCAACCGCTGACTCTGGAGAACACTGAAGCTTTCTTT. This translates into CSAQPLTLENTEAFF.